Described below is a single T cell receptor (beta chain) sequence and its context. The V segment lost 2 bases and the J segment 10 bases; nucleotides outside the gene matches: 12. CDR3 length equals 15 residues. The V gene's germline CDR1 is SGDLS and CDR2 YYNGEE. The data derive from a study of blood T cell repertoires in COVID-19. Assay: immunoSEQ multiplex PCR; the TCRdb copy retains only in-frame clones and omits some. The table shows approximately 230,000 clones, with around 88% occurring only once. The receptor's source is a woman in her 30s who had recovered from COVID-19. The specimen was PBMCs or T cells enriched from blood (not recorded which). The chain couples TRBV9 to TRBJ2-1; 7 bases line up with TRBD1. The CDR3 sequence is CASSVATGQVGEQFF. The CDR3 DNA follows: TGTGCCAGCAGCGTGGCAACCGGACAGGTAGGAGAGCAGTTCTTC.